The 4 T cell receptor beta chains listed next were all sequenced from one sample in a study of blood T cell repertoires in COVID-19. Method: immunoSEQ multiplex PCR; TCRdb's copy keeps in-frame clones and lacks some. Of 45,000 to 60,000 clones listed, 80% to 85% are singletons. Sequences were obtained from peripheral blood. The receptors come from a man older than 75 with COVID-19, enrolled during active disease.

In its sample, this clone was seen a few times. This chain links TRBV7-8 with TRBJ1-1, with 7 bases matching TRBD1. V dropped 5 bases and J dropped 2; count of bases not matched to a gene: 8. The CDR3 has 15 residues. Germline-derived CDR1 and CDR2 are SGHVS and FQNEAQ. The CDR3 DNA sequence: TGTGCCAGCAGCCCCAGGACAGGAGCAAACACTGAAGCTTTCTTT. Amino acids: CASSPRTGANTEAFF.

The rearrangement uses TRBV19 and TRBJ1-5, with TRBD1 identical over 11 bases. The CDR3 spans 15 residues. In germline, CDR1 is LNHDA, CDR2 SQIVND (reference sequence). J was trimmed by 3 bases and V by 4 bases; bases with no gene match: 2. This CDR3 reads CASSTGQGDNQPQHF. CDR3 nucleotides: TGTGCCAGTAGTACGGGACAGGGGGACAATCAGCCCCAGCATTTT.

The table lists this clone with a few counts. The V call is TRBV19, the J call TRBJ1-5; D uncertain. Germline CDR1 and CDR2: LNHDA and SQIVND (reference sequence). The CDR3 is 18 residues long. Trimming pared 5 bases from V and 3 bases from J, leaving 23 bases between. The CDR3 sequence is CASSLGDGALYLNQPQHF. CDR3 DNA: TGTGCCAGTAGTCTCGGGGATGGCGCCCTGTACCTCAATCAGCCCCAGCATTTT.

The chain is built from TRBV27 and TRBJ1-6, with a tentative D call TRBD1 (5 bases). The V end was cut by 6 bases, the J end by 5 bases, with 14 bases between. This CDR3 comprises 15 residues. Per the germline V gene, CDR1 is MNHEY and CDR2 is SMNVEV (reference sequence). CDR3 protein: CASSPRRVNNSPLHF. In nucleotides, the CDR3 is TGTGCCAGCAGCCCCCGCAGGGTAAATAATTCACCCCTCCACTTT.